These 20 T cell receptor beta chains came from one sample sequenced in a study of beta chain features in type 1 diabetes. The investigators reverse transcribed all of the isolated RNA, so they sequenced expressed TCRB transcripts. TCRdb keeps only in-frame clones here, not all; method: immunoSEQ multiplex PCR. The sample has some 150,000 clones; about 8.7% are singletons. The sequencing input was central memory CD4+ T cells from blood. Receptors originate from a man between 18 and 35 years old in good health.

A few counts support this clone. This chain links TRBV7-2 with TRBJ2-3, with TRBD2 matching 8 bases. The CDR3 has 15 amino acids. Germline trimming cut 6 bases from V and 5 bases from J; bases unmatched to any gene: 10. Germline-derived CDR1 and CDR2 are SGHTA and FQGNSA. The CDR3 DNA follows: TGTGCCAGCAGTCGGCGGGGGGCCCCCGAAGATACGCAGTATTTT. Amino acid sequence: CASSRRGAPEDTQYF.

This clone was seen more than once but under ten times. The V gene is TRBV2, the J gene TRBJ2-5; TRBD2 might be the D (7 bases). This CDR3 spans 16 amino acids. Trimming left V 6 bases short and J 2 bases short, with 19 bases between. CDR1 and CDR2 (germline): SNHLY, FYNNEI. Here the CDR3 reads CASRVAGATDQETQYF. The CDR3 DNA reads TGTGCCAGCAGGGTGGCGGGGGCGACGGATCAAGAGACCCAGTACTTC. Based on the CDR3 plus reference TRBV2 and TRBJ2-5, the full variable domain is EPEVTQTPSHQVTQMGQEVILRCVPISNHLYFYWYRQILGQKVEFLVSFYNNEISEKSEIFDDQFSVERPDGSNFTLKIRSTKLEDSAMYFCASRVAGATDQETQYFGPGTRLLVL.

This clone has more than one count but fewer than ten. The genes are TRBV7-2 and TRBJ2-2, with 8 bases fitting TRBD2. Germline V gene sequence: CDR1 SGHTA, CDR2 FQGNSA. This CDR3 has 16 residues. V was clipped by 5 bases and J by 0 bases; unmatched bases: 5. The CDR3 DNA reads as TGTGCCAGCAGCGCCAGCGGGGGCGCGAACACCGGGGAGCTGTTTTTT. This gives the protein CASSASGGANTGELFF.

The chain links TRBV7-2 to TRBJ2-7; 7 positions match TRBD2. J lost 3 bases, V lost 5 bases, and 4 bases had no gene match. Per germline, CDR1 SGHTA and CDR2 FQGNSA. This CDR3 contains 13 residues. CDR3 loop: CASSPGRDYEQYF. The CDR3 DNA is TGTGCCAGCAGCCCGGGGAGGGACTACGAGCAGTACTTC.

V usage is TRBV29-1 and J usage is TRBJ1-4; D gene unclear. The CDR3 covers 11 residues. Germline assignment: CDR1 SQVTM and CDR2 ANQGSEA. Trimming stripped 7 bases from V and 15 bases from J, with 18 bases between. The CDR3 region has the DNA TGCAGCGGCGGAACCGATGAATGGATGTTTTTT. Translated: CSGGTDEWMFF.

The chain uses TRBV6-6 and TRBJ2-5; D unresolved. Looked up from germline, CDR1 is MNHNY and CDR2 is SVGAGI (reference sequence). This CDR3 comprises 13 residues. Deletions cut 5 bases from V and 3 bases from J, with 10 bases between. The CDR3 DNA sequence: TGTGCCAGCAGTATTGGCGGTAAAGAGACCCAGTACTTC. This translates into CASSIGGKETQYF.

This chain uses TRBV11-2 with TRBJ1-1; D uncertain. This CDR3 has 14 residues. Trimming took 1 base from V and 10 from J, leaving 16 bases between them. Germline lookup yields CDR1 SGHAT and CDR2 FQNNGV. CDR3 residues: CASSLALRSGVAFF. CDR3 sequence (DNA): TGTGCCAGCAGCTTAGCGCTGAGAAGCGGCGTAGCTTTCTTT.

This clone was seen a handful of times. The chain recombines TRBV5-1 with TRBJ2-2; no clear D gene. The CDR3 has 16 amino acids. The V and J ends lost 4 bases and 0 bases respectively, with 13 bases between them. CDR1 and CDR2 from the germline V gene are SGHRS and YFSETQ. CDR3 sequence: CASSPWQAANTGELFF. CDR3 bases: TGCGCCAGCAGCCCTTGGCAGGCAGCGAACACCGGGGAGCTGTTTTTT.

This chain connects TRBV4-3 to TRBJ2-5, with 7 bases fitting TRBD1. The DNA end lines up better with TRBJ2-7; the J call may be wrong. Germline CDR1 and CDR2: LGHNA and YSLEER. The CDR3 covers 13 residues. The CDR3 loop is CASPGQPTNEQYF. CDR3 in DNA: TGCGCCAGTCCGGGACAGCCTACCAACGAGCAGTACTTC.

This clone was counted a few times. This chain uses TRBV4-3 with TRBJ1-2, with 8 bases matching TRBD1. The germline V gene encodes CDR1 LGHNA and CDR2 YSLEER. V dropped 0 bases and J dropped 2; count of bases not matched to a gene: 8. The CDR3 has 17 residues. Here the CDR3 reads CASSQDGTGGVNYGYTF. DNA for the CDR3: TGCGCCAGCAGCCAAGATGGAACAGGGGGTGTAAACTATGGCTACACCTTC.

This clone was picked up a small number of times. V usage is TRBV10-3 and J usage is TRBJ2-1; D is perhaps TRBD1 (7 bases). From germline, CDR1 is ENHRY and CDR2 SYGVKD. The CDR3 consists of 18 residues. V lost 0 bases and J lost 9, with 24 bases in between. In DNA form, the CDR3 reads TGTGCCATCAGTGAGTCCCTTCTAGGAGGGGGCCCGTTTGGTGAGCAGTTCTTC. This gives the protein CAISESLLGGGPFGEQFF.

The chain employs TRBV5-1 and TRBJ2-7; 11 bases are a match to TRBD2. The germline CDR1 and CDR2 sequences are SGHRS and YFSETQ. After removal of 2 bases from V and 3 bases from J, the junction contained 1 base not matched to a gene. There are 14 residues in the CDR3. CDR3 DNA sequence: TGCGCCAGCAGCTTTACTAGCGGGAGCTACGAGCAGTACTTC. It codes for CASSFTSGSYEQYF.

Turning to this clone: Other DNA variants within this sample encode the same CDR3. V and J are TRBV2 and TRBJ1-2; D remains ambiguous. V shed 6 bases and J shed 3 bases, with 8 bases lying between them. Per the germline V gene, CDR1 is SNHLY and CDR2 is FYNNEI. The CDR3 totals 12 residues. The CDR3 loop is CASRQEDYGYTF. DNA of the CDR3: TGTGCCAGCAGACAAGAGGACTATGGCTACACCTTC.

This clone was detected a few times. This chain joins TRBV25-1 and TRBJ2-1, with 10 bases lining up with TRBD2. Unmatched junction bases numbered 9, after V lost 2 bases and J lost 8 bases. CDR3 length: 16 residues. Germline V gives CDR1 MGHDK, CDR2 SYGVNS. CDR3 DNA sequence: TGTGCCAGCAGTGAAGACCTAGCGGGGGCCTTGGATGAGCAGTTCTTC. Its protein product is CASSEDLAGALDEQFF.

The chain uses TRBV5-1 and TRBJ1-4, with a tentative D call TRBD1 (5 bases). The CDR3 has 14 residues. V gave up 2 bases and J gave up 6 bases, with 11 bases separating them. Germline CDR1 is SGHRS and CDR2 is YFSETQ. The CDR3 sequence: CASSLGATDEKLFF. In DNA, the CDR3 is TGCGCCAGCAGCTTAGGGGCAACGGATGAAAAACTGTTTTTT.

The CDR3 loop reads CASSFQGAGYGYTF. In DNA, the CDR3 is TGTGCCAGCAGCTTTCAGGGGGCGGGCTATGGCTACACCTTC. This chain joins TRBV5-5 and TRBJ1-2, with 8 bases fitting TRBD1. Per germline, CDR1 SGHKS and CDR2 YYEKEE (reference sequence). The CDR3 contains 14 residues. The V gene end was trimmed by 2 bases and the J gene end by 4 bases; junction bases not matched to a gene: 4.

This clone was detected only a few times. The chain couples TRBV9 to TRBJ2-3, with 9 bases identical to TRBD1. Unmatched junction bases numbered 10, after V lost 4 bases and J lost 4 bases. This CDR3 has 16 amino acids. The germline CDR1 and CDR2 sequences are SGDLS and YYNGEE. CDR3 residues: CASSSQGGQGADTQYF. Here the CDR3 DNA reads TGTGCCAGCAGCTCTCAAGGGGGACAGGGCGCAGATACGCAGTATTTT. The full variable domain, its missing parts supplied by reference TRBV9 and TRBJ2-3, is DSGVTQTPKHLITATGQRVTLRCSPRSGDLSVYWYQQSLDQGLQFLIQYYNGEERAKGNILERFSAQQFPDLHSELNLSSLELGDSALYFCASSSQGGQGADTQYFGPGTRLTVL.

This clone was recorded a few times. This sequence joins TRBV6-5 and TRBJ2-7; TRBD2 matches at 7 bases. The CDR3 is 14 amino acids. Germline V gene data show CDR1 as MNHEY and CDR2 as SVGAGI. The junction had 7 bases not matched to a gene; V was cut back by 2 bases and J by 6 bases. The CDR3 sequence is CASSYPGTTSEQYF. In DNA form, the CDR3 reads TGTGCCAGCAGTTACCCTGGGACTACGAGCGAGCAGTACTTC.

The chain combines TRBV5-1 with TRBJ1-4, with D uncertain. Trimming removed 4 bases from V and 0 bases from J, with 10 bases in between. This CDR3 is built from 15 residues. Germline CDR1 SGHRS, CDR2 YFSETQ. Here the CDR3 DNA reads TGCGCCAGCAGCCTTGATACAGCAACTAATGAAAAACTGTTTTTT. Protein: CASSLDTATNEKLFF.

In this sample, this clone turned up a few times. The J gene is TRBJ1-6, the V gene TRBV9, with D perhaps matching TRBD1 (6 bases). The CDR3 has 16 residues. From germline, CDR1 is SGDLS and CDR2 YYNGEE. V lost 3 bases to trimming and J lost 5 bases, with 15 bases between them. In nucleotides, the CDR3 is TGTGCCAGCAGCGCAGCGGACAGCCGGAATAATTCACCCCTCCACTTT. Amino acids: CASSAADSRNNSPLHF.